This T cell receptor (beta chain) was sequenced during a study of blood T cell repertoires in COVID-19. Trimming took 0 bases from V and 1 from J, leaving 13 bases between them. Germline V gives CDR1 SGHAT, CDR2 FQNNGV. The CDR3 is 16 residues long. The assay was immunoSEQ multiplex PCR, and TCRdb's table has in-frame clones only and misses some. In the table there are 300,000 to 350,000 clones, 85% to 90% of which are singletons. Material for sequencing was PBMCs or T cells enriched from blood (not recorded which). The J gene is TRBJ2-7, the V gene TRBV11-2; unclear D gene. The receptor comes from a woman aged 30 to 39 who had been exposed to COVID-19. In DNA form, the CDR3 reads TGTGCCAGCAGCTTAGATCTGGTAGGCAGGTCCTACGAGCAGTACTTC. Translated: CASSLDLVGRSYEQYF.